What follows describes a single T cell receptor (beta chain). Antigen unknown. Assay used: immunoSEQ multiplex PCR; TCRdb lists only in-frame clones, some missing. The sample carries some 33,000 clones, about nine tenths recorded once. This record belongs to a study of monozygotic twins with cystic fibrosis. Overall study findings and caveats: Median Simpson clonality of roughly 0.01 suggested naive T cells predominated. Nucleotide-identical clonotype sharing was significantly higher within monozygotic CF twin pairs than between unrelated CF individuals.

Germline-derived CDR1 and CDR2 are ENHRY and SYGVKD. Deletions cut 10 bases from V and 0 bases from J, with 15 bases between. This CDR3 contains 14 residues. Sequenced sample: blood. The rearrangement joins TRBV10-3 to TRBJ1-1; no firm D call. The sequence was collected from a boy aged 2 to 10 with cystic fibrosis. CDR3 sequence reads: CATQSEGMNTEAFF. The CDR3 DNA is TGTGCCACCCAATCGGAGGGCATGAACACTGAAGCTTTCTTT.